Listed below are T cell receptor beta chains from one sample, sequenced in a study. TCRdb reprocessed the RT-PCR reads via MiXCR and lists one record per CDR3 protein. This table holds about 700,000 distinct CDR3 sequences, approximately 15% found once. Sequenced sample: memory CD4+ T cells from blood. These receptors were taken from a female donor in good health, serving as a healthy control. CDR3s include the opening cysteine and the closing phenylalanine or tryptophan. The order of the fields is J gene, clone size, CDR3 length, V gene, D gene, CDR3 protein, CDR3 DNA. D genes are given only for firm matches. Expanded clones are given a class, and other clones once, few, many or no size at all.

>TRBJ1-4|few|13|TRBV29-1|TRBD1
CSAYRDRDEKLFF
TGCAGCGCCTATCGGGACAGGGATGAAAAACTGTTTTTT
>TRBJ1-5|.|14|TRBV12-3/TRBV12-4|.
CASTFSQGLQPQHF
TGTGCCAGCACCTTTAGTCAGGGTCTACAGCCCCAGCATTTT
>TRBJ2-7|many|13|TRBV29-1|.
CSVVWSSSYEQYF
TGCAGCGTTGTATGGAGTTCCTCCTACGAGCAGTACTTC
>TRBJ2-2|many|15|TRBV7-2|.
CASSLMGPNTGELFF
TGTGCCAGCAGCTTGATGGGCCCCAACACCGGGGAGCTGTTTTTT
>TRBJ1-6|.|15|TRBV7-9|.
CASSLQQGGISPLHF
TGTGCCAGCAGCTTACAGCAGGGTGGAATATCACCCCTCCACTTT
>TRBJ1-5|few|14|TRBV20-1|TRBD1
CSVLGDRENQPQHF
TGCAGTGTGCTGGGGGACAGGGAAAATCAGCCCCAGCATTTT
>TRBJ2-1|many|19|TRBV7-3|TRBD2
CASSSGTSASFSSYNEQFF
TGTGCCAGCAGCTCCGGGACTAGCGCCTCCTTTAGCTCCTACAATGAGCAGTTCTTC
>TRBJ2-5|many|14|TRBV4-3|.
CASSQDGTQDTQYF
TGCGCCAGCAGCCAAGACGGCACTCAAGATACCCAGTACTTC
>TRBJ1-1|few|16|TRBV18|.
CASSPPGRGENTEAFF
TGTGCCAGCTCACCACCGGGCCGGGGCGAGAACACTGAAGCTTTCTTT
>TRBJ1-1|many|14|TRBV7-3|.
CASSLGAGNTEAFF
TGTGCCAGCAGCCTAGGGGCAGGGAACACTGAAGCTTTCTTT
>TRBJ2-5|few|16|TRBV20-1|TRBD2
CSANPRLAGHQETQYF
TGCAGTGCTAACCCCCGACTAGCGGGCCACCAAGAGACCCAGTACTTC
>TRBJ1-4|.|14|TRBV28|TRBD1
CASILRQGDEKLFF
TGTGCCAGCATCCTGAGACAGGGGGATGAAAAACTGTTTTTT
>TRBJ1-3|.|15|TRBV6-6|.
CASSYTGRSGNTIYF
TGTGCCAGCAGTTACACAGGACGCTCTGGAAACACCATATATTTT
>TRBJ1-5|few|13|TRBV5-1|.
CASSRETGQPQHF
TGCGCCAGCAGCCGAGAGACAGGCCAGCCCCAGCATTTT
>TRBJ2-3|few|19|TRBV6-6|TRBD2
CASSYSSGLAGARTDTQYF
TGTGCCAGCAGTTACTCATCTGGACTAGCGGGGGCCCGCACAGATACGCAGTATTTT
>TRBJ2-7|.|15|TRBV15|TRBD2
CATSRIAGTSTEQYF
TGTGCCACCAGCAGGATAGCGGGGACTAGTACCGAGCAGTACTTC
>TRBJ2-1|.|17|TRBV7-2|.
CASSATSEGVLYNEQFF
TGTGCCAGCAGTGCCACATCAGAAGGAGTACTTTACAATGAGCAGTTCTTC
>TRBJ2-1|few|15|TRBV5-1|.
CASSPRDGAYNEQFF
TGCGCCAGCAGCCCCAGAGACGGGGCCTACAATGAGCAGTTCTTC
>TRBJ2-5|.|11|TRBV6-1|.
CASLAPETQYF
TGTGCCAGCCTGGCACCAGAGACCCAGTACTTC
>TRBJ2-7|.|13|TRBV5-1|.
CASSWEQGREQYF
TGCGCCAGCAGCTGGGAACAGGGAAGGGAGCAGTACTTC
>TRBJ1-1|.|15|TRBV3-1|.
CASSQGGRGGTEAFF
TGTGCCAGCAGCCAAGGAGGGCGGGGAGGGACTGAAGCTTTCTTT
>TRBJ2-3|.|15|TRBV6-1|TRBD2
CATKAGGSGTDTQYF
TGTGCCACCAAAGCGGGGGGTTCGGGCACAGATACGCAGTATTTT
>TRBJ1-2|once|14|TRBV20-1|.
CSARDKGVDYGYTF
TGCAGTGCTAGAGATAAGGGGGTGGACTATGGCTACACCTTC
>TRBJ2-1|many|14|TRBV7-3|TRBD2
CASSKRDSYNEQFF
TGTGCCAGCAGTAAGCGGGACTCCTACAATGAGCAGTTCTTC